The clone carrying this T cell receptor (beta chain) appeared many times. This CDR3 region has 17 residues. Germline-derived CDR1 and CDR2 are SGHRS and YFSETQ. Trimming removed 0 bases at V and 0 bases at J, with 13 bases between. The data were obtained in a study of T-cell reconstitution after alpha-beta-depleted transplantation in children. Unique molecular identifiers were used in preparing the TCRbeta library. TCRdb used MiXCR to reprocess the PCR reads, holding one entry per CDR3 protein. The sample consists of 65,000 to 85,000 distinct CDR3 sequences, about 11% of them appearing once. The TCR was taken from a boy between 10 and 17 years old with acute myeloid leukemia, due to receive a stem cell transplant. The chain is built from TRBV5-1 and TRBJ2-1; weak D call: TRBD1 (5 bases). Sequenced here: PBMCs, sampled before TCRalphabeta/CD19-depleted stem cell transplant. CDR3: CASSLVLGPSSYNEQFF. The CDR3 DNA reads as TGCGCCAGCAGCTTGGTCCTGGGGCCGAGCTCCTACAATGAGCAGTTCTTC.